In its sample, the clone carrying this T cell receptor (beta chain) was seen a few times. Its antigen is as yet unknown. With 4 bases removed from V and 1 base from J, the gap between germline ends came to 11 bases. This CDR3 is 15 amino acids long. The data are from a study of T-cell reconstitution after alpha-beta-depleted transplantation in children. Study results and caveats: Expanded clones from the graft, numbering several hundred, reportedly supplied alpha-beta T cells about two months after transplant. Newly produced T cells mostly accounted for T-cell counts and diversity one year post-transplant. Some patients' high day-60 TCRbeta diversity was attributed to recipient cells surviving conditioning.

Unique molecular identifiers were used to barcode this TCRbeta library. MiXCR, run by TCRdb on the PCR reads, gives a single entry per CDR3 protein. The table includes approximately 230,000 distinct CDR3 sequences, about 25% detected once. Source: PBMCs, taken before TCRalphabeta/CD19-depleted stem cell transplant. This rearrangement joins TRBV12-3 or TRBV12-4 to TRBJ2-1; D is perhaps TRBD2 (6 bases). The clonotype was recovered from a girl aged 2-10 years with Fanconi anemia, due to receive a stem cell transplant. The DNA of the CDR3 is TGTGCCAGCAGTTGGGGGACTCAATCCTACAATGAGCAGTTCTTC. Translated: CASSWGTQSYNEQFF.